This T cell receptor beta chain was retrieved from a study of control samples from healthy donors and cancer patients. Using immunoSEQ multiplex PCR, the repertoire was profiled, and TCRdb retains in-frame clones only, with some absent. The data hold about 150,000 clones, with about 93% observed a single time. The trim removed 1 base at V and 5 bases at J, leaving 8 bases unmatched. Germline loops: CDR1 SEHNR, CDR2 FQNEAQ (reference sequence). This CDR3 spans 15 amino acids. The sequencing input was blood. The clonotype comes from a woman in her twenties or thirties in good health. The rearrangement uses TRBV7-9 and TRBJ2-7; 7 positions agree with TRBD2. CDR3 sequence: CASSLDQRGEHEQYF. CDR3 bases: TGTGCCAGCAGCTTAGACCAACGGGGGGAACACGAGCAGTACTTC.